A selection of T cell receptor beta chains follows, all from one sample in a study of blood T cell repertoires in COVID-19. Some clones are missing from TCRdb's copy, which holds only in-frame ones; the method was immunoSEQ multiplex PCR. The sample has 100,000 to 130,000 clones; approximately 88% are singletons. Sequenced: peripheral blood. The receptors were sampled from a human donor in a cohort sampled during active COVID-19. Both conserved end residues are part of each CDR3. Each record gives: clone size, V gene, J gene, D gene, CDR3 DNA, CDR3 protein. D genes are given only for firm matches. Expanded clones get a size class; other rows say once, few or many, or leave the size out.

>once|TRBV28|TRBJ1-5|TRBD1
TGTGCCAGCAGTTTCCCCCCCCTGCGACAGGGCCGGATTCAGCCCCAGCATTTT
CASSFPPLRQGRIQPQHF
>once|TRBV5-5|TRBJ2-5|TRBD2
TGTGCCAGCAGCGCCTTAACCGGGGGGGAGACCCAGTACTTC
CASSALTGGETQYF
>once|TRBV5-1|TRBJ2-7|TRBD1
TGCGCCAGCAGCGGAGGACAGGGGCCGCGCGAGCAGTACTTC
CASSGGQGPREQYF
>once|TRBV6-1|TRBJ2-3|TRBD2
TGTGCCAGCAGTGTTCGGGTAGCGGGAGGGACAGATACGCAGTATTTT
CASSVRVAGGTDTQYF
>-|TRBV3-1/TRBV3-2|TRBJ2-3|TRBD2
TGTGCCAGCAGCCGCGGACTAGCGGGAGGAGTTGTCACGCAGTATTTT
CASSRGLAGGVVTQYF
>-|TRBV4-1|TRBJ2-7|TRBD2
TGCGCCAGCAGCCAAGGGAGCGGGAGACCCTACGAGCAGTACTTC
CASSQGSGRPYEQYF
>-|TRBV27|TRBJ2-7|-
TGTGCCAGCAGTTTAACAGGGAAGTATTACGAGCAGTACTTC
CASSLTGKYYEQYF
>-|TRBV28|TRBJ2-7|TRBD2
TGTGCCAGCAGCCAAACTAGCGGGGGGGCTATCGAGCAGTACTTC
CASSQTSGGAIEQYF
>-|TRBV25-1|TRBJ1-6|-
TGTGCCAGCAGCCCGGGGAGCTCCTATAATTCACCCCTCCACTTT
CASSPGSSYNSPLHF
>-|TRBV7-7|TRBJ1-1|-
TGTGCTAGCAGTCGGTATTTGGGGGGGCAAAACACTGAAGCTTTCTTT
CASSRYLGGQNTEAFF
>-|TRBV28|TRBJ1-5|-
TGTGCCAGCAGGCCGGGACACTCTAATCAGCCCCAGCATTTT
CASRPGHSNQPQHF
>-|TRBV5-1|TRBJ2-3|TRBD2
TGCGCCAGCAGCTTGGAGTTAGCGGGAATGGGTTCGCAGTATTTT
CASSLELAGMGSQYF
>-|TRBV5-1|TRBJ1-1|-
TGCGCCAGCAGCTTGGCTCTGGGCGCAGGGAACACTGAAGCTTTCTTT
CASSLALGAGNTEAFF
>-|TRBV5-1|TRBJ1-2|TRBD1
TGCGCCAGCAGCTTGGGGGGCGCGGGACAGGCGTACTATGGCTACACCTTC
CASSLGGAGQAYYGYTF
>-|TRBV4-1|TRBJ2-7|-
TGCGCCAGCAGCCAAGAGGGAGGCCGCGAGCAGTACTTC
CASSQEGGREQYF
>-|TRBV7-9|TRBJ1-2|-
TGTGCCAGCAGCCCCGAGGGAGCGATCTATGGCTACACCTTC
CASSPEGAIYGYTF
>once|TRBV30|TRBJ2-7|TRBD2
TGTGCCTGGAGTGTGGCCCTAGCGGGAGGGCTGGATCAGTACTTC
CAWSVALAGGLDQYF
>-|TRBV5-1|TRBJ1-1|-
TGCGCCAGCAGCTTGGACAGCTTCAACACTGAAGCTTTCTTT
CASSLDSFNTEAFF
>once|TRBV18|TRBJ2-5|-
TGTGCCAGCTCCCCGACAGTACAAGAGACCCAGTACTTC
CASSPTVQETQYF
>-|TRBV7-8|TRBJ2-7|-
TGTGCCAGCAGCTTAGTTCGGGATGAAACCTACGAGCAGTACTTC
CASSLVRDETYEQYF
>-|TRBV5-8|TRBJ2-7|-
TGTGCCAGCAGCTTGGCCGCGGTAGGGAGCTCCTACGAGCAGTACTTC
CASSLAAVGSSYEQYF
>-|TRBV25-1|TRBJ2-1|TRBD1
TGTGCCAGCAGTGGGGACAGGTGGAACAATGAGCAGTTCTTC
CASSGDRWNNEQFF
>-|TRBV27|TRBJ2-3|-
TGTGCCAGCCGAAAACTTCCAGGGTCAGATACGCAGTATTTT
CASRKLPGSDTQYF
>-|TRBV29-1|TRBJ2-3|TRBD2
TGCAGCGTTGAATTAGCGGGAGAGGCAGATACGCAGTATTTT
CSVELAGEADTQYF
>-|TRBV4-1|TRBJ2-7|-
TGCGCCAGCAGCCAAGATGCAGGGAAGACGCCCTACGAGCAGTACTTC
CASSQDAGKTPYEQYF
>-|TRBV10-3|TRBJ1-5|-
TGTGCCGGGGGGGCAGGGAAACCCTCGGGGCAACAGCCCCAGCATTTT
CAGGAGKPSGQQPQHF
>-|TRBV5-5|TRBJ2-3|TRBD1
TGTGCCAGCAGCTCGTTAGACAGGGCTGGAACAGATACGCAGTATTTT
CASSSLDRAGTDTQYF
>-|TRBV5-1|TRBJ2-3|TRBD2
TGCGCCAGCAGCTTGGTGGGGACTAGCGGGGGCAGCACAGATACGCAGTATTTT
CASSLVGTSGGSTDTQYF
>once|TRBV6-2/TRBV6-3|TRBJ2-5|TRBD2
TGTGCCAGCAGTTACACCTGGACTAGCGGGGGGCGGAAGACCCAGTACTTC
CASSYTWTSGGRKTQYF
>-|TRBV6-5|TRBJ2-2|TRBD2
TGTGCCAGCAGTTACTCGGGCCTAGCGGGAGCCGGGGAGCTGTTTTTT
CASSYSGLAGAGELFF
>-|TRBV28|TRBJ2-7|-
TGTGCCAGCAGTTTAGAGGCGGGTTACGAGCAGTACTTC
CASSLEAGYEQYF
>-|TRBV6-5|TRBJ1-6|TRBD1
TGTGCCAGCAGTTACTCGAGGACAGGGGACTCACCCCTCCACTTT
CASSYSRTGDSPLHF
>-|TRBV4-1|TRBJ2-7|-
TGCGCCAGCAGCCCCCACGGCACAGGATTAGACTACGAGCAGTACTTC
CASSPHGTGLDYEQYF
>-|TRBV29-1|TRBJ1-2|TRBD1
TGCAGCGTTCGCGGACAGGGGCAGGGGAACTATGGCTACACCTTC
CSVRGQGQGNYGYTF
>-|TRBV28|TRBJ2-7|TRBD1
TGTGCCAGCACCGATCGACAGGGGGCCCACGAGCAGTACTTC
CASTDRQGAHEQYF
>-|TRBV6-5|TRBJ2-2|TRBD2
TGTGCCAGCAGACCGGGACTATTGAAAGTGGAGCTGTTTTTT
CASRPGLLKVELFF
>-|TRBV2|TRBJ2-7|-
TGTGCCAGCCGCAGGTTCTCCTACGAGCAGTACTTC
CASRRFSYEQYF
>-|TRBV29-1|TRBJ1-3|-
TGCAGCGTTGAGGCAGTTGCCGGAAACACCATATATTTT
CSVEAVAGNTIYF
>-|TRBV11-3|TRBJ2-1|TRBD1
TGTGCCAGCAGCATCGGACAGGGTAATCAGTTCTTC
CASSIGQGNQFF
>-|TRBV7-9|TRBJ2-3|TRBD2
TGTGCCAGCAGCTCAGGGACTAGCGGGATGGTGTATACGCAGTATTTT
CASSSGTSGMVYTQYF